Each of the 16 T cell receptor beta chains below was sequenced from the same sample in a study of blood T cell repertoires in COVID-19. Libraries were prepared by immunoSEQ multiplex PCR; TCRdb keeps only in-frame clonotypes and omits some of them. The sample has a few hundred thousand clones, around 86% seen once. Sequencing was done on a sample of peripheral blood. The receptors stem from a man in his thirties or forties who had recovered from COVID-19.

The chain links TRBV6-7 to TRBJ2-7; D may be TRBD1 (6 bases). TRBV6-7 is recorded as an ORF, its role being uncertain. Trimming removed 2 bases at V and 1 base at J, with 24 bases between. The CDR3 loop spans 19 amino acids. The CDR3 reads CASSYQRDTDNLKSYEQYF. The CDR3 bases are TGTGCCAGCAGTTACCAACGGGACACCGACAATTTGAAATCCTACGAGCAGTACTTC.

This chain connects TRBV6-1 to TRBJ2-7; possibly TRBD2 for D (6 bases). The CDR3 consists of 14 residues. In germline, CDR1 is MNHNS, CDR2 SASEGT. V lost 3 bases and J 2 bases, leaving 11 bases between the germline ends. CDR3 DNA sequence: TGTGCCAGCAGTGAGGGGGGTGTCCCCTACGAGCAGTACTTC. This translates into CASSEGGVPYEQYF.

The V and J genes are TRBV28 and TRBJ2-7; tentatively, D is TRBD1 (5 bases). Trimming stripped 1 base from V and 4 bases from J, with 11 bases between. The CDR3 runs to 14 residues. Germline CDR1 is MDHEN and CDR2 is SYDVKM. The CDR3 DNA sequence: TGTGCCAGCAGTTTATACGGCAGGGTTTACGAGCAGTACTTC. Protein: CASSLYGRVYEQYF.

This chain joins TRBV5-4 and TRBJ1-1; 8 bases fit TRBD1. The trim removed 4 bases at V and 5 bases at J, leaving 7 bases unmatched. Germline values: CDR1 SGHNT, CDR2 YYREEE (reference sequence). This CDR3 contains 14 residues. The CDR3 protein is CASSLGQGLTEAFF. The CDR3 nucleotides are TGTGCCAGCAGCCTTGGACAGGGTTTGACTGAAGCTTTCTTT.

The rearrangement uses TRBV29-1 and TRBJ1-1, with no clear D. Deletions cut 4 bases from V and 7 bases from J, with 10 bases between. Germline CDR1 and CDR2: SQVTM and ANQGSEA. The CDR3 contains 11 residues. The CDR3 DNA follows: TGCAGCGTTGTTGAGGTTAATGAAGCTTTCTTT. This sequence encodes CSVVEVNEAFF.

The CDR3 loop is CASSPPQGETEAFF. DNA for the CDR3: TGTGCCAGCAGCCCCCCCCAAGGGGAAACTGAAGCTTTCTTT. V gene TRBV7-9 combines with J gene TRBJ1-1; TRBD1 is a possible D gene (5 bases). The CDR3 totals 14 residues. Trimming took off 5 bases at V and 5 bases at J, with 15 bases between the two ends. Germline V gene lookup returns CDR1 SEHNR and CDR2 FQNEAQ (reference sequence). The entire variable domain, with the rest obtained from reference TRBV7-9 and TRBJ1-1, is as follows: DTGVSQNPRHKITKRGQNVTFRCDPISEHNRLYWYRQTLGQGPEFLTYFQNEAQLEKSRLLSDRFSAERPKGSFSTLEIQRTEQGDSAMYLCASSPPQGETEAFFGQGTRLTVV.

The chain has TRBV2 and TRBJ1-1, with 8 bases lining up with TRBD1. The CDR3 has 13 residues. Unmatched junction bases numbered 4, after V lost 9 bases and J lost 1 base. Germline CDR1 reads SNHLY; CDR2 reads FYNNEI. For the CDR3, the DNA is TGTGCCAGTCGGGGACAGGAGAACACTGAAGCTTTCTTT. Its translation is CASRGQENTEAFF.

V gene TRBV10-3 combines with J gene TRBJ1-4, with 8 nucleotides matching TRBD1. The trim removed 4 bases at V and 4 bases at J, leaving 2 bases unmatched. This CDR3 is 14 amino acids long. Germline CDR1 is ENHRY and CDR2 is SYGVKD. The CDR3: CAISGTGINEKLFF. The CDR3 nucleotides read TGTGCCATCAGTGGGACAGGGATTAATGAAAAACTGTTTTTT.

The chain recombines TRBV6-2 or TRBV6-3 with TRBJ2-6; 8 bases are a match to TRBD1. Germline lookup yields CDR1 MNHEY and CDR2 SVGEGT. J lost 4 bases, V lost 4 bases, and 9 bases had no gene match. The CDR3 loop spans 17 amino acids. CDR3 amino acids: CASSLGQGPLGANVLTF. In nucleotides, the CDR3 is TGTGCCAGCAGTTTAGGACAGGGACCGTTAGGGGCCAACGTCCTGACTTTC.

This chain joins TRBV5-1 and TRBJ2-7; the match to TRBD1 covers 9 bases. Germline V gives CDR1 SGHRS, CDR2 YFSETQ. The CDR3 runs to 14 residues. V lost 4 bases, J lost 5 bases, and 7 bases stayed unmatched. The CDR3 bases are TGCGCCAGCAGCACGGACAGGGGTACCGACGAGCAGTACTTC. It codes for CASSTDRGTDEQYF.

The chain carries TRBV5-1 and TRBJ2-7, with no clear D. V lost 2 bases to trimming and J lost 1 base, with 16 bases between them. Per germline, CDR1 SGHRS and CDR2 YFSETQ. CDR3 size: 16 residues. CDR3 DNA sequence: TGCGCCAGCAGCTTAGAAGCGACCCAACTTTCCTACGAGCAGTACTTC. Residues: CASSLEATQLSYEQYF.

The V and J genes are TRBV3-1 (or the pseudogene TRBV3-2) and TRBJ2-5; the match to TRBD1 covers 10 bases. V shed 3 bases and J 0 bases; nucleotides not matched to a gene: 4. The germline V gene has CDR1 LGHDT and CDR2 YNNKEL (reference sequence). The length of the CDR3 is 16 residues. The CDR3 DNA is TGTGCCAGCAGCCAGGGGACAGGGGCGGACCAAGAGACCCAGTACTTC. Its translation: CASSQGTGADQETQYF.

V is TRBV27 and J is TRBJ2-5; D not certain. Per the germline V gene, CDR1 is MNHEY and CDR2 is SMNVEV (reference sequence). This CDR3 contains 14 residues. The V end lost 6 bases, the J end lost 5 bases, and 16 bases lay between the germline ends. Here the CDR3 DNA reads TGTGCCAGCAGCCCAGAGAAACTCGGGGAGACCCAGTACTTC. This translates into CASSPEKLGETQYF.

This rearrangement joins TRBV4-2 to TRBJ1-1; TRBD1 matches 8 bases. V was pared by 4 bases and J by 5 bases, with 3 bases of the junction left unmatched. CDR1 and CDR2 (germline): LGHNA, YNFKEQ. The length of the CDR3 is 13 residues. CDR3 nucleotide sequence: TGTGCCAGCAGCCGACGGACAGGGACTGAAGCTTTCTTT. It is translated as CASSRRTGTEAFF.

The genes are TRBV19 and TRBJ2-3; 12 bases align to TRBD2. CDR1 is LNHDA and CDR2 is SQIVND in the germline V gene (reference sequence). V gave up 4 bases and J gave up 1 base; unmatched junction bases: 3. This CDR3 contains 16 residues. Here the CDR3 DNA reads TGTGCCAGTAGTAGCCCTAGCGGGGGGGGCACAGATACGCAGTATTTT. Translation gives CASSSPSGGGTDTQYF.

This clone was observed a single time. The gene calls are TRBV19 and TRBJ2-4, with D unclear. The CDR3 consists of 15 residues. Trimming stripped 5 bases from V and 0 bases from J, with 11 bases between. In germline, CDR1 is LNHDA, CDR2 SQIVND (reference sequence). CDR3: CASSVRILAKNIQYF. The DNA of the CDR3 is TGTGCCAGTAGTGTCCGAATACTAGCCAAAAACATTCAGTACTTC.